This TCR beta chain appears in the sequencing data of a study of blood T cells in healthy people across ages. Germline CDR1 is LGHNA and CDR2 is YNFKEQ. This CDR3 contains 15 residues. V was pared by 0 bases and J by 0 bases, with 8 bases between. PCR was performed a second time for 7 to 11 cycles using a sample-barcoded 5' primer and a J-beta primer mix. Every cDNA molecule carried a tag from a template-switch adaptor bearing 12 random nucleotides. TCRdb reprocessed the 5' RACE reads with MiXCR, giving one entry per CDR3 protein. The sample has roughly 930,000 distinct CDR3 sequences, roughly 50% seen once. Investigators took roughly 10 milliliters of peripheral blood from every donor. Worth noting for this clonotype: The antigen is undetermined.

Whole-study findings and limits: Diversity was estimated from one million T cells, and these estimates were considered underestimates. Per million T cells, the diversity of TCR beta decreased roughly linearly as age advanced.

The sequenced material came from blood. This receptor was taken from a man aged 25-45 years in good health. This chain joins TRBV4-2 and TRBJ1-1; D call uncertain. The CDR3 region has the DNA TGTGCCAGCAGCCAAGACAGAACTATGAACACTGAAGCTTTCTTT. Protein: CASSQDRTMNTEAFF.